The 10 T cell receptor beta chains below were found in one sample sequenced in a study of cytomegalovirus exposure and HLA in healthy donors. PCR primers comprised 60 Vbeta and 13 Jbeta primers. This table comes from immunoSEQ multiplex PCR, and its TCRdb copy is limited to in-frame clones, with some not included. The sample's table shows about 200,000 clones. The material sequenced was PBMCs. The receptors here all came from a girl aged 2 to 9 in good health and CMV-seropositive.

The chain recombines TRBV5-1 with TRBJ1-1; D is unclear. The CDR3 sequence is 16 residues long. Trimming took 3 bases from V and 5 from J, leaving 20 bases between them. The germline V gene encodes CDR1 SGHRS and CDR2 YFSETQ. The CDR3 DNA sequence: TGCGCCAGCAGCTCCCCCCCGTCGTCAGGCGAGACTGAAGCTTTCTTT. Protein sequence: CASSSPPSSGETEAFF.

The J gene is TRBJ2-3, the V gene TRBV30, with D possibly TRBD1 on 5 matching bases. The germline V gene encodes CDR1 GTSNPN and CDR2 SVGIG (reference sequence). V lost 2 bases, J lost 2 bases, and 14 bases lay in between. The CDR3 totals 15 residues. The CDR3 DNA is TGTGCCTGGAGTTGGGTTGACAGAGACACAGATACGCAGTATTTT. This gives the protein CAWSWVDRDTDTQYF.

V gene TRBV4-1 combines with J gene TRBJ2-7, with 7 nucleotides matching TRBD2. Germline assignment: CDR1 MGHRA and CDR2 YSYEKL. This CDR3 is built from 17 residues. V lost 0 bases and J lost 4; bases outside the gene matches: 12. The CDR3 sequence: CASSQDVGPAGVYEQYF. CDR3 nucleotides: TGCGCCAGCAGCCAAGACGTAGGGCCGGCGGGAGTGTACGAGCAGTACTTC.

The CDR3 here is CASSPLSSGTLRLTDTQYF. As DNA, the CDR3 is TGTGCCAGCAGCCCGCTCTCTAGCGGGACATTGCGGCTGACAGATACGCAGTATTTT. V is TRBV7-7 and J is TRBJ2-3; 9 bases agree with TRBD2. V gave up 5 bases and J gave up 3 bases; unmatched junction bases: 18. CDR1 is SSHAT and CDR2 is FNYEAQ in the germline V gene (reference sequence). This CDR3 contains 19 residues.

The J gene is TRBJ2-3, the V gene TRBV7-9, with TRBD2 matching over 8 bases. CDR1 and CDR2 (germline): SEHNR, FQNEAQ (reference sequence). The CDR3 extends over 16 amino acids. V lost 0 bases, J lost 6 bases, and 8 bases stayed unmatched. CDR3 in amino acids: CASSLAQLAEKDTQYF. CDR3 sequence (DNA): TGTGCCAGCAGCTTAGCTCAACTAGCGGAGAAGGATACGCAGTATTTT.

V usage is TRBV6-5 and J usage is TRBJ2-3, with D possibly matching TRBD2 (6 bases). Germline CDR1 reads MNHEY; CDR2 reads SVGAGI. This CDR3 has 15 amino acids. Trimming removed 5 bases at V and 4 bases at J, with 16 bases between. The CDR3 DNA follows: TGTGCCAGCAGTACAGTCCGGGGGAGATCAGATACGCAGTATTTT. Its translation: CASSTVRGRSDTQYF.

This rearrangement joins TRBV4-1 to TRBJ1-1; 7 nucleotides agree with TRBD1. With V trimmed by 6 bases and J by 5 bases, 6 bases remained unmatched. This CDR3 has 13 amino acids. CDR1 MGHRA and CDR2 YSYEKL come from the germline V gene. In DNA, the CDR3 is TGCGCCAGCAGGGCAACAGGGGATACTGAAGCTTTCTTT. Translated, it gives CASRATGDTEAFF.

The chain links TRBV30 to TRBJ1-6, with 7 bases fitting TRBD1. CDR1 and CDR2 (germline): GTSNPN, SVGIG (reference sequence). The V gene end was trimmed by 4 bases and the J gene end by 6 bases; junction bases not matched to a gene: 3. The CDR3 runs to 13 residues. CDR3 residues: CAWNRGGNSPLHF. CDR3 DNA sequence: TGTGCCTGGAACAGGGGAGGTAATTCACCCCTCCACTTT.

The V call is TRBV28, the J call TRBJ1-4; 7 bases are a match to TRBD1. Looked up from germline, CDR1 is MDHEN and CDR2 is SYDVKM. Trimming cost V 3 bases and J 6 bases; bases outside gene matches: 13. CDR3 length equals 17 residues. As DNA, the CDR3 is TGTGCCAGCAGTTTCCTAACCGACAGGGTCACGTATGAAAAACTGTTTTTT. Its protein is CASSFLTDRVTYEKLFF.

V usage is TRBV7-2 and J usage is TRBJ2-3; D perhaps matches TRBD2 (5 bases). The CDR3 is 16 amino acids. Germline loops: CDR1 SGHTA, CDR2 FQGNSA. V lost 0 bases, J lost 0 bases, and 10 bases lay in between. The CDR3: CASSLAPRRSTDTQYF. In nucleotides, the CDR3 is TGTGCCAGCAGCTTAGCCCCCAGGAGGAGCACAGATACGCAGTATTTT. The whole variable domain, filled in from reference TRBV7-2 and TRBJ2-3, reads GAGVSQSPSNKVTEKGKDVELRCDPISGHTALYWYRQSLGQGLEFLIYFQGNSAPDKSGLPSDRFSAERTGGSVSTLTIQRTQQEDSAVYLCASSLAPRRSTDTQYFGPGTRLTVL.